Presented here are 26 T cell receptor beta chains from one specimen sequenced in a study of CD8 T cells in ankylosing spondylitis. From the 5' RACE reads, TCRdb called clonotypes with MiXCR, one entry per CDR3 protein. The repertoire holds tens of thousands of distinct CDR3 sequences, with 6% as singletons. Sequenced material: blood, either unsorted or a sorted T cell fraction (not recorded which). These receptors came from a male donor with ankylosing spondylitis or in good health (not recorded which).

This clonotype was picked up many times. The V gene is TRBV5-1, the J gene TRBJ1-1, with a weak D call TRBD1 (5 bases). CDR1 and CDR2 from the germline V gene are SGHRS and YFSETQ. The V gene lost 2 bases and the J gene lost 1 base, with 9 bases spanning the gap. The CDR3 spans 14 residues. The CDR3 nucleotides read TGCGCCAGCAGCTTTTCAGGGTCGAACACTGAAGCTTTCTTT. Its protein is CASSFSGSNTEAFF.

The table lists this clonotype with many counts. It may be a read error: a sequence one base away is much more abundant. The chain uses TRBV6-5 and TRBJ2-5; possibly TRBD1 or TRBD2 for D (6 bases each). V lost 4 bases to trimming and J lost 5 bases, with 17 bases between them. The CDR3 loop spans 15 amino acids. Germline lookup yields CDR1 MNHEY and CDR2 SVGAGI. CDR3 DNA: TGTGCCAGCAGTTCCCCCACAGGGACTGGCGAGACCCAGTACTTC. Translation: CASSSPTGTGETQYF.

This clonotype was recorded many times. This chain links TRBV7-2 with TRBJ2-7, with 7 bases that match TRBD1. Germline values: CDR1 SGHTA, CDR2 FQGNSA. Trimming at V came to 5 bases and at J to 0 bases, leaving 7 bases not matched to a gene. The CDR3 contains 15 residues. CDR3 protein: CASSAQGISSYEQYF. The CDR3 DNA reads TGTGCCAGCAGCGCACAGGGGATTAGCTCCTACGAGCAGTACTTC. Full variable domain (remainder filled in from reference TRBV7-2 and TRBJ2-7): GAGVSQSPSNKVTEKGKDVELRCDPISGHTALYWYRQSLGQGLEFLIYFQGNSAPDKSGLPSDRFSAERTGGSVSTLTIQRTQQEDSAVYLCASSAQGISSYEQYFGPGTRLTVT.

This clonotype came up many times. This chain links TRBV7-9 with TRBJ1-3; the D gene is possibly TRBD1 (5 bases). V lost 3 bases to trimming and J lost 2 bases, with 14 bases between them. This CDR3 spans 16 amino acids. Germline V lookup: CDR1 SEHNR, CDR2 FQNEAQ (reference sequence). The CDR3 coding sequence is TGTGCCAGCAGCTTGCCGGGACGCAGTACTGGAAACACCATATATTTT. Its translation is CASSLPGRSTGNTIYF.

This clonotype was recorded many times. V and J are TRBV6-2 or TRBV6-3 and TRBJ2-1, with 7 positions matching TRBD2. The length of the CDR3 is 16 residues. Losses at the gene ends were 11 bases for V and 2 bases for J; bases not matched to a gene: 15. The germline gives CDR1 MNHEY, CDR2 SVGEGT. The CDR3 spells CASISPGGGTYNEQFF. CDR3 DNA: TGTGCCTCTATCTCTCCGGGGGGTGGAACCTACAATGAGCAGTTCTTC.

This clonotype was seen more than once but under ten times. The junction and the germline gene differ at one end; a read error may be behind it. V is TRBV5-1 and J is TRBJ2-7, with D perhaps TRBD2 (6 bases). This CDR3 comprises 12 residues. From germline, CDR1 is SGHRS and CDR2 YFSETQ. The CDR3 bases are TGCGCCAGCAGCCCAGGAGGGGATTCCCGGCACTTC. It is translated as CASSPGGDSRHF.

At least ten counts were recorded for this clonotype. The V call is TRBV3-1, the J call TRBJ2-7; perhaps TRBD2 as D (6 bases). The germline V gene encodes CDR1 LGHDT and CDR2 YNNKEL (reference sequence). The CDR3 is made up of 15 amino acids. V was cut by 1 base and J by 5 bases, with 15 bases left in between. The CDR3 region is CASSQAGDPWNEQYF. As DNA, the CDR3 is TGTGCCAGCAGCCAAGCGGGGGACCCCTGGAACGAGCAGTACTTC.

The table lists this clonotype with many counts. CDR3 region: CASRSGTSNSPLHF. The CDR3 nucleotides are TGTGCCAGCAGGTCCGGGACATCGAATTCACCCCTCCACTTT. The chain combines TRBV14 with TRBJ1-6; D perhaps matches TRBD1 (6 bases). Germline V gene lookup returns CDR1 SGHDN and CDR2 FVKESK. V was cut by 6 bases and J by 7 bases, with 13 bases left in between. The CDR3 runs to 14 residues.

The V and J genes are TRBV4-3 and TRBJ2-1; D gene uncertain. Germline loops: CDR1 LGHNA, CDR2 YSLEER. V was shortened by 0 bases and J by 7 bases, with 10 bases between the two germline ends. This CDR3 has 14 residues. The chain's CDR3 is CASSQERIANEQFF. In DNA, the CDR3 is TGCGCCAGCAGCCAAGAAAGGATTGCGAATGAGCAGTTCTTC.

This clonotype was picked up many times. The rearrangement links TRBV5-1 to TRBJ2-5; D remains ambiguous. The CDR3 runs to 15 residues. Germline V gives CDR1 SGHRS, CDR2 YFSETQ. V was shortened by 1 base and J by 3 bases, with 13 bases between the two germline ends. The CDR3 loop reads CASSLFRGTKETQYF. Written as DNA, the CDR3 is TGCGCCAGCAGCTTGTTCCGCGGTACAAAAGAGACCCAGTACTTC.

There are many counts of this clonotype. This sequence joins TRBV6-5 and TRBJ2-3; 9 bases map to TRBD2. Germline V gene lookup returns CDR1 MNHEY and CDR2 SVGAGI. This CDR3 has 15 residues. The trim removed 6 bases at V and 0 bases at J, leaving 4 bases unmatched. CDR3 nucleotide sequence: TGTGCCAGCAGCTACCTAGCGGGGAGCACAGATACGCAGTATTTT. It specifies CASSYLAGSTDTQYF.

This clonotype was counted many times. CDR3 protein: CAITSGDGYSTDTQYF. The CDR3 nucleotides read TGTGCCATCACTAGCGGGGACGGCTATAGCACAGATACGCAGTATTTT. The chain links TRBV10-3 to TRBJ2-3; 9 bases agree with TRBD2. CDR1 and CDR2 from the germline V gene are ENHRY and SYGVKD. This CDR3 has 16 amino acids. With 7 bases clipped from V and 0 bases from J, the junction kept 8 bases outside the gene matches.

Details on this clonotype: A much larger clone differs from this one at a single base, so this may be a read error. The V call is TRBV7-9, the J call TRBJ2-5, with a tentative D call TRBD2 (6 bases). Germline-derived CDR1 and CDR2 are SEHNR and FQNEAQ (reference sequence). This CDR3 has 16 residues. The CDR3 is CASSLGATSQAEAQYF. CDR3 nucleotides: TGTGCCAGCAGCTTGGGAGCGACTAGTCAAGCAGAGGCCCAGTACTTC.

This clonotype was counted many times. This chain uses TRBV7-2 with TRBJ2-3; D ambiguous. This CDR3 comprises 14 residues. Trimming pared 1 base from V and 2 bases from J, leaving 7 bases between. The V gene's germline CDR1 is SGHTA and CDR2 FQGNSA. The CDR3 DNA follows: TGTGCCAGCAGCTTAGGACATACCACAGATACGCAGTATTTT. Translation: CASSLGHTTDTQYF.

This clonotype came up many times. V is TRBV7-9 and J is TRBJ1-2; 7 bases align to TRBD1. With V trimmed by 1 base and J by 10 bases, 3 bases remained unmatched. The CDR3 is made up of 12 amino acids. Germline-derived CDR1 and CDR2 are SEHNR and FQNEAQ (reference sequence). CDR3 DNA sequence: TGTGCCAGCAGCTTAGAGGGACAGTACTACACCTTC. Encoded protein: CASSLEGQYYTF.

This clonotype was detected ten times or more. The V and J genes are TRBV20-1 and TRBJ1-1; 7 positions match TRBD1. The CDR3 sequence is 15 residues long. The V gene end was trimmed by 1 base and the J gene end by 4 bases; junction bases not matched to a gene: 9. From germline, CDR1 is DFQATT and CDR2 SNEGSKA (reference sequence). In DNA, the CDR3 is TGCAGTGCTAGAGTTAACAGGGGTGCAGTCACTGAAGCTTTCTTT. Translated, it gives CSARVNRGAVTEAFF.

This clonotype was recorded at least ten times. The chain employs TRBV30 and TRBJ1-1; tentative D call: TRBD1 (5 bases). CDR3 length: 8 residues. Germline lookup yields CDR1 GTSNPN and CDR2 SVGIG (reference sequence). This CDR3 reads CVLEGAFF. DNA of the CDR3: TGTGTCCTAGAGGGGGCTTTCTTT.

This clonotype occurred many times. The rearrangement uses TRBV29-1 and TRBJ1-1, with 7 positions matching TRBD1. The ends lost 7 bases at V and 3 bases at J; junction bases unmatched: 14. Germline-derived CDR1 and CDR2 are SQVTM and ANQGSEA. The CDR3 loop spans 15 amino acids. DNA for the CDR3: TGCAGCGCTTGGAGAGGGGGCGCGATGGACACTGAAGCTTTCTTT. This encodes CSAWRGGAMDTEAFF.

The chain recombines TRBV7-8 with TRBJ2-5, with D maybe TRBD1 (6 bases). The CDR3 spans 13 residues. V was pared by 3 bases and J by 5 bases, with 10 bases between. Germline CDR1 and CDR2: SGHVS and FQNEAQ. Here the CDR3 DNA reads TGTGCCAGCAGCTTTACAGGGTGGGAGACCCAGTACTTC. Translating it yields CASSFTGWETQYF.

This clonotype was counted many times. V gene TRBV29-1 combines with J gene TRBJ2-3, with TRBD2 matching 9 bases. Germline V gives CDR1 SQVTM, CDR2 ANQGSEA. The V and J ends lost 0 bases and 2 bases, in that order; junction bases with no gene match: 6. This CDR3 spans 16 amino acids. CDR3 amino acids: CSVEDPASGITDTQYF. Written as DNA, the CDR3 is TGCAGCGTTGAAGATCCCGCTAGCGGGATCACAGATACGCAGTATTTT.

This clonotype has at least ten counts. The chain has TRBV20-1 and TRBJ2-1; no clear D gene. The germline V and J ends were trimmed by 2 bases and 6 bases, with 5 bases remaining between them. Germline values: CDR1 DFQATT, CDR2 SNEGSKA (reference sequence). The length of the CDR3 is 11 residues. In nucleotides, the CDR3 is TGCAGTGCTAGACCCCTCAATGAGCAGTTCTTC. Translating gives CSARPLNEQFF.

The V and J genes are TRBV4-2 and TRBJ2-7; TRBD2 is a possible D gene (6 bases). V was clipped by 1 base and J by 7 bases, with 26 bases between them. The CDR3 is 18 residues long. CDR1 LGHNA and CDR2 YNFKEQ come from the germline V gene. The CDR3 bases are TGTGCCAGCAGCCAAGGACGATTGTTCGGCGGGGAGGCCAGTGAGCAGTACTTC. This translates into CASSQGRLFGGEASEQYF.

At least ten counts were recorded for this clonotype. The rearrangement joins TRBV20-1 to TRBJ2-7; D might be TRBD2 (6 bases). The V gene lost 4 bases and the J gene lost 0 bases, with 13 bases spanning the gap. The CDR3 totals 14 residues. Germline V lookup: CDR1 DFQATT, CDR2 SNEGSKA (reference sequence). CDR3 protein: CSAISGGISYEQYF. The CDR3 coding sequence is TGCAGTGCTATTTCCGGGGGTATCTCCTACGAGCAGTACTTC.

This clonotype was counted ten times or more. The chain combines TRBV5-5 with TRBJ2-6; no reliable D call. The V gene's germline CDR1 is SGHKS and CDR2 YYEKEE (reference sequence). V dropped 0 bases and J dropped 3 bases, with 1 base sitting between them. The CDR3 covers 13 residues. CDR3 protein: CASSLVGANVLTF. CDR3 DNA: TGTGCCAGCAGCTTGGTTGGGGCCAACGTCCTGACTTTC. Complete variable domain (other parts from reference TRBV5-5 and TRBJ2-6): DAGVTQSPTHLIKTRGQQVTLRCSPISGHKSVSWYQQVLGQGPQFIFQYYEKEERGRGNFPDRFSARQFPNYSSELNVNALLLGDSALYLCASSLVGANVLTFGAGSRLTVL.

This clonotype was seen repeatedly, ten times or more. V and J are TRBV6-2 or TRBV6-3 and TRBJ2-3; D not resolved. Germline V gives CDR1 MNHEY, CDR2 SVGEGT. V was cut by 11 bases and J by 5 bases, with 8 bases left in between. The CDR3 runs 10 residues. The CDR3 coding sequence is TGTGCCTTAGGTGAAGATACGCAGTATTTT. Amino acid sequence: CALGEDTQYF.

Many counts were recorded for this clonotype. This chain uses TRBV15 with TRBJ2-1; 9 nucleotides agree with TRBD2. Unmatched junction bases numbered 4, after V lost 0 bases and J lost 4 bases. The CDR3 covers 16 residues. The V gene's germline CDR1 is LNHNV and CDR2 YYDKDF (reference sequence). CDR3 in amino acids: CATSREGGGVYNEQFF. For the CDR3, the DNA is TGTGCCACCAGCAGAGAGGGCGGGGGGGTATACAATGAGCAGTTCTTC.